Each of the 7 T cell receptor beta chains below was sequenced from the same sample in a study of beta chain features in type 1 diabetes. Expressed TCRB transcripts were sequenced, since all the RNA that had been isolated was reverse transcribed. TCRdb's table, derived via immunoSEQ multiplex PCR, lists solely in-frame clones and lacks some. The sample holds 250,000 to 350,000 clones; approximately 9.9% are singletons and the top ten take 0.015%. Sequenced material: naive CD4+ T cells from blood. All receptors come from a woman aged 25 to 45 in good health.

There are a few counts of this clone. The chain couples TRBV25-1 to TRBJ1-2; 8 nucleotides match TRBD1. Germline-derived CDR1 and CDR2 are MGHDK and SYGVNS. The length of the CDR3 is 14 residues. Losses at the gene ends were 3 bases for V and 4 bases for J; bases not matched to a gene: 4. This chain's CDR3 is CASSDPDRGYGYTF. The CDR3, as DNA: TGTGCCAGCAGTGACCCCGACAGGGGCTATGGCTACACCTTC.

The chain joins TRBV7-2 to TRBJ1-4, with TRBD1 identical over 9 bases. Trimming at V came to 5 bases and at J to 9 bases, leaving 10 bases not matched to a gene. Germline assignment: CDR1 SGHTA and CDR2 FQGNSA. There are 15 residues in the CDR3. The CDR3 DNA reads as TGTGCCAGCAGCATATCCCGGGACAGGGTCCAAAAACTGTTTTTT. This encodes CASSISRDRVQKLFF.

This clone has a handful of counts. This chain joins TRBV18 and TRBJ2-3, with 13 bases matching TRBD2. Germline V lookup: CDR1 KGHSH, CDR2 LQKENI. There are 19 residues in the CDR3. V lost 3 bases to trimming and J lost 5 bases; unmatched junction nucleotides: 14. DNA of the CDR3: TGTGCCAGCTCACCGCTTGGGACTAGCGGGGCAACCGTGGGAGATACGCAGTATTTT. It encodes CASSPLGTSGATVGDTQYF. Based on the CDR3 plus reference TRBV18 and TRBJ2-3, the full variable domain is NAGVMQNPRHLVRRRGQEARLRCSPMKGHSHVYWYRQLPEEGLKFMVYLQKENIIDESGMPKERFSAEFPKEGPSILRIQQVVRGDSAAYFCASSPLGTSGATVGDTQYFGPGTRLTVL.

This clone has only a few counts. V gene TRBV10-3 combines with J gene TRBJ2-7; D may be TRBD2 (5 bases). The length of the CDR3 is 14 residues. Trimming pared 2 bases from V and 2 bases from J, leaving 10 bases between. Germline-derived CDR1 and CDR2 are ENHRY and SYGVKD. The DNA of the CDR3 is TGTGCCATCAGTGAGCCGAAGGAGGCCTACGAGCAGTACTTC. This codes for CAISEPKEAYEQYF.

This clone was detected a few times. The chain carries TRBV6-1 and TRBJ2-3; D is unclear. Trimming removed 8 bases at V and 0 bases at J, with 9 bases between. CDR3 length: 13 amino acids. In germline, CDR1 is MNHNS, CDR2 SASEGT. The CDR3 coding sequence is TGTGCCAGCGTAACACGCAGCACAGATACGCAGTATTTT. The encoded protein is CASVTRSTDTQYF.

This clone has a handful of counts. The V and J genes are TRBV19 and TRBJ2-5; D is ambiguous. This CDR3 comprises 13 residues. Germline assignment: CDR1 LNHDA and CDR2 SQIVND (reference sequence). Trimming left V 3 bases short and J 5 bases short, with 10 bases between. The CDR3 reads CASSMSTSETQYF. The CDR3 nucleotides are TGTGCCAGTAGTATGAGTACTTCGGAGACCCAGTACTTC.

In this sample, this clone turned up a few times. The genes are TRBV28 and TRBJ2-1, with 9 nucleotides matching TRBD1. The germline V gene has CDR1 MDHEN and CDR2 SYDVKM. The trim removed 6 bases at V and 5 bases at J, leaving 8 bases unmatched. This CDR3 is built from 15 residues. The CDR3 bases are TGTGCCAGCAGCTCCGGGACAGGGTTGGACAATGAGCAGTTCTTC. Residues: CASSSGTGLDNEQFF.